These T cell receptor beta chains were read from a single sample in a study of glioma-infiltrating T cells. TCRdb reanalysed the multiplex PCR reads using MiXCR and keeps one entry per CDR3 protein. The data contain about 140,000 distinct CDR3 sequences, about two fifths of them seen just once; the ten biggest clones take up more than 15%. Sequencing was performed on glioma tissue, nonneoplastic brain tissue, or PBMCs (not recorded which). Receptors were obtained from a human donor with low-grade glioma or glioblastoma, undergoing nonglioma brain surgery, or in good health (not recorded which). Both conserved end residues are part of each CDR3. Fields, in order: clone size, D gene, J gene, V gene, CDR3 DNA, CDR3 protein. The D gene is left open where the match is weak. Some rows mark clone size as missing; the rest say once, few, many or name a class of expanded clone.

-	TRBD1	TRBJ2-2	TRBV6-2/TRBV6-3	TGTGCCAGCAGTCAACCTGACAGGGCGCAGGAGCTGTTTTTT	CASSQPDRAQELFF
-	-	TRBJ1-5	TRBV4-3	TGCGCCAGCAGCCCGTTGTATAGCAATCAGCCCCAGCATTTT	CASSPLYSNQPQHF
once	-	TRBJ1-1	TRBV19	TGTGCCAGTAGTATGGGGGGGGCCATCGCCACTGAAGCTTTCTTT	CASSMGGAIATEAFF
few	TRBD1	TRBJ1-1	TRBV12-3/TRBV12-4	TGTGCCAGCAGTTTGGGACAGGGCTGGACTGAAGCTTTCTTT	CASSLGQGWTEAFF
few	TRBD2	TRBJ2-5	TRBV7-3	TGTGCCAGCAGCGCCGGGACTAGTGAGACCCAGTACTTC	CASSAGTSETQYF
few	TRBD1	TRBJ2-2	TRBV6-1	TGTGCCAGCAGTCGGAATGACAGGGCTGGTACCGGGGAGCTGTTTTTT	CASSRNDRAGTGELFF
many	TRBD2	TRBJ2-3	TRBV7-2	TGTGCCAGCAGCTTATATAGCGGGAGCACAGATACGCAGTATTTT	CASSLYSGSTDTQYF
few	TRBD2	TRBJ2-3	TRBV7-2	TGTGCCAGCAGCTTAAGCGGGGCCCCAGGGGATACGCAGTATTTT	CASSLSGAPGDTQYF
few	-	TRBJ1-3	TRBV27	TGTGCCAGCAGGGCGTTTGGGGTGGGCTCTGGAAACACCATATATTTT	CASRAFGVGSGNTIYF
-	-	TRBJ1-1	TRBV18	TGTGCCAGCTCACCCTTCGGGACGGCTGAAGCTTTCTTT	CASSPFGTAEAFF
-	TRBD1	TRBJ2-7	TRBV28	TGTGCCAGCAGTTTACAGGGGGCCACCTACGAGCAGTACTTC	CASSLQGATYEQYF
once	-	TRBJ1-2	TRBV10-3	TGTGCCATCAGTGCCGGGAGGGGAAGGGACTATGACTACACCTTC	CAISAGRGRDYDYTF
-	-	TRBJ2-5	TRBV28	TGTGCCAGCAGTTTGCGAGCCGAGACCCAGTACTTC	CASSLRAETQYF
-	TRBD1	TRBJ2-3	TRBV24-1	TGTGCCACCAGTGATCCAGAGACAGGGGGGGCAGATACGCAGTATTTT	CATSDPETGGADTQYF
-	-	TRBJ2-2	TRBV28	TGTGCCGGCAAATCCGCCGGGGAGCTGTTTTTT	CAGKSAGELFF
few	-	TRBJ2-2	TRBV27	TGTGCCAGCGCTTCGGTTGGAGAGAACACCGGGGAGCTGTTTTTT	CASASVGENTGELFF
medium-sized	-	TRBJ1-2	TRBV28	TGTGCCAGCAGAACCCCCCGACAGGAGGCATTAAATAACTATGGCTACACCTTC	CASRTPRQEALNNYGYTF
few	-	TRBJ1-5	TRBV10-3	TGTGCCACCGACGGGGGGGATAGCAATCAGCCCCAGCATTTT	CATDGGDSNQPQHF
-	-	TRBJ2-3	TRBV5-4	TGTGCCAGCAGCTGGGGACAATACACAGATACGCAGTATTTT	CASSWGQYTDTQYF
few	-	TRBJ2-7	TRBV7-2	TGTGCCAGCACCGTGTTCGCGGGGCCTTACGAGCAGTACTTC	CASTVFAGPYEQYF
many	-	TRBJ1-5	TRBV28	TGTGCCAGCAGTCCTCCGATTTGGCAGCCCCAGCATTTT	CASSPPIWQPQHF
few	-	TRBJ2-7	TRBV7-9	TGTGCCAGCAGCCACTCGAGGACAGCCTACGAGCAGTACTTC	CASSHSRTAYEQYF
few	-	TRBJ1-5	TRBV4-2	TGTGCCAGCAGCCAAGAGGGACATAGCAATCAGCCCCAGCATTTT	CASSQEGHSNQPQHF
-	-	TRBJ1-5	TRBV5-4	-	CASSFYICSAGTGSPSQPQHF
once	-	TRBJ2-3	TRBV4-1	TGCGCCAGCAGCCAAGATGCCCCTGGACTTAATAGCACAGATACGCAGTATTTT	CASSQDAPGLNSTDTQYF
few	TRBD2	TRBJ2-3	TRBV6-1	TGTGCCAGCACTCGGCGGGGGTTAGCGCCGGGAGATACGCAGTATTTT	CASTRRGLAPGDTQYF
-	TRBD1	TRBJ2-7	TRBV6-6	TGTGCCAGCAGTTACACCGGACAGGGCTCCTACGAGCAGTACTTC	CASSYTGQGSYEQYF
few	-	TRBJ1-1	TRBV25-1	TGTGCCAGCAGTGAATATAGGACGGACGAAGCTTTCTTT	CASSEYRTDEAFF
few	TRBD2	TRBJ2-3	TRBV6-9	TGTGCCAGCAGTACACCTAGCGGGATTTCTCCTGGAGATACGCAGTATTTT	CASSTPSGISPGDTQYF
-	-	TRBJ2-1	TRBV2	TGTGCCAGCAAACGATCATGGCTAAATAACAATGAGCAGTTCTTC	CASKRSWLNNNEQFF
-	-	TRBJ2-3	TRBV7-6	TGTGCCAGCAGCTCTCAGGCGTTCTCGGGTCCGGATGCGCAGTATTTT	CASSSQAFSGPDAQYF
-	-	TRBJ1-2	TRBV5-5	TGTGCCAGCAGCTTAACTCCGGTCCCTAACTATGGCTACACCTTC	CASSLTPVPNYGYTF
-	-	TRBJ2-1	TRBV25-1	TGTGCCAGCAGTTGGGGGGATGAGCAGTTCTTC	CASSWGDEQFF